The 20 T cell receptor beta chains below come from one sample, sequenced in a study of cytomegalovirus exposure and HLA in healthy donors. Primers included in the PCR were 60 Vbeta and 13 Jbeta primers. The protocol was immunoSEQ multiplex PCR, while the TCRdb copy is restricted to in-frame clones and leaves out a portion. The sample yields about 120,000 clones, 65% to 80% seen once. The material sequenced was PBMCs. These receptors were obtained from a woman in her thirties or forties in good health and CMV-seropositive.

The genes are TRBV7-2 and TRBJ2-1; TRBD2 is a possible D gene (6 bases). Trimming shortened V by 3 bases and J by 6 bases, and 6 bases separated the two germline ends. CDR3 length: 12 amino acids. Germline V lookup: CDR1 SGHTA, CDR2 FQGNSA. CDR3 loop: CASSFGSNEQFF. CDR3 coding DNA: TGTGCCAGCAGCTTCGGGAGCAATGAGCAGTTCTTC.

The chain carries TRBV30 and TRBJ2-7; 8 nucleotides match TRBD1. Losses at the gene ends were 3 bases for V and 0 bases for J; bases not matched to a gene: 4. Germline CDR1 GTSNPN, CDR2 SVGIG (reference sequence). The CDR3 runs to 14 residues. CDR3 nucleotide sequence: TGTGCCTGGAGGGCACAGGGGGGCTCCTACGAGCAGTACTTC. Residues: CAWRAQGGSYEQYF.

The rearrangement uses TRBV5-4 and TRBJ1-2; D perhaps matches TRBD1 (6 bases). V was clipped by 4 bases and J by 8 bases, with 9 bases between them. Germline CDR1 and CDR2: SGHNT and YYREEE (reference sequence). The CDR3 spans 11 residues. DNA for the CDR3: TGTGCCAGCAGCCGACAGGAGGGCTACACCTTC. It translates to CASSRQEGYTF.

This chain connects TRBV14 to TRBJ1-3; unclear D gene. The CDR3 totals 15 residues. The germline V gene has CDR1 SGHDN and CDR2 FVKESK. Trimming removed 0 bases at V and 2 bases at J, with 8 bases between. CDR3 sequence reads: CASSQEGGAGNTIYF. CDR3 coding DNA: TGTGCCAGCAGCCAAGAGGGTGGAGCTGGAAACACCATATATTTT.

In its sample, this clone was seen many times. The chain employs TRBV30 and TRBJ1-1, with a possible D match to TRBD1 (6 bases). The CDR3 spans 13 residues. V lost 3 bases to trimming and J lost 1 base, with 9 bases between them. Looked up from germline, CDR1 is GTSNPN and CDR2 is SVGIG (reference sequence). The CDR3 DNA reads as TGTGCCTGGAGCAGACAGGAGAACACTGAAGCTTTCTTT. It specifies CAWSRQENTEAFF.

This clone was detected only a few times. The V and J genes are TRBV19 and TRBJ2-3; TRBD2 matches 14 bases. The CDR3 is 19 amino acids. With 6 bases clipped from V and 5 bases from J, the junction kept 16 bases outside the gene matches. Looked up from germline, CDR1 is LNHDA and CDR2 is SQIVND (reference sequence). The CDR3 nucleotides are TGTGCCAGTAGCCCCGGACTAGCGGGAGGTACTCCCCATATAGATACGCAGTATTTT. Translated, it gives CASSPGLAGGTPHIDTQYF.

The genes are TRBV9 and TRBJ2-3, with D possibly matching TRBD1 (5 bases). This CDR3 contains 14 residues. The ends were cut back, 0 bases at V and 6 bases at J, with 11 bases in the middle. Germline assignment: CDR1 SGDLS and CDR2 YYNGEE. In nucleotides, the CDR3 is TGTGCCAGCAGCGTAGCTCAGGGTGGGGATACGCAGTATTTT. It yields the protein CASSVAQGGDTQYF.

Regarding this clone: The junction differs from germline at one of its ends, possibly a read error. The chain links TRBV7-7 to TRBJ2-7; 10 bases are shared with TRBD1. The CDR3 length is 15 residues. CDR1 and CDR2 from the germline V gene are SSHAT and FNYEAQ (reference sequence). CDR3 in DNA: TGTGCTAGCAGCTCCGGGACAGGGGTCACCTACGAGCAGTACTTC. This encodes CASSSGTGVTYEQYF.

The chain joins TRBV29-1 to TRBJ2-5; TRBD2 matches 10 bases. The CDR3 is 14 amino acids. The J segment lost 5 bases and the V segment lost 3 bases, leaving 6 bases of the junction unmatched. The germline V gene has CDR1 SQVTM and CDR2 ANQGSEA. The CDR3 loop is CSVEGASGGETQYF. CDR3 in DNA: TGCAGCGTTGAGGGGGCTAGCGGGGGTGAGACCCAGTACTTC.

The V call is TRBV5-1, the J call TRBJ2-6, with 8 positions matching TRBD1. Germline V lookup: CDR1 SGHRS, CDR2 YFSETQ. The CDR3 length is 16 residues. The trim removed 3 bases at V and 4 bases at J, leaving 6 bases unmatched. The CDR3 protein is CASSYTGTGGANVLTF. For the CDR3, the DNA is TGCGCCAGCAGCTACACAGGGACAGGCGGGGCCAACGTCCTGACTTTC.

The chain joins TRBV29-1 to TRBJ1-3, with 8 bases identical to TRBD1. V lost 6 bases and J lost 8; bases outside the gene matches: 9. Per germline, CDR1 SQVTM and CDR2 ANQGSEA. This CDR3 spans 13 amino acids. CDR3 loop: CSVRTGLLHTIYF. As DNA, the CDR3 is TGCAGCGTCAGGACAGGGTTATTGCACACCATATATTTT.

The genes are TRBV6-6 and TRBJ1-5; TRBD1 aligns across 8 bases. This CDR3 has 15 residues. The V gene end was trimmed by 7 bases and the J gene end by 1 base; junction bases not matched to a gene: 6. Per the germline V gene, CDR1 is MNHNY and CDR2 is SVGAGI (reference sequence). The CDR3: CASTTDRASNQPQHF. CDR3 bases: TGTGCCAGCACCACGGACAGGGCAAGCAATCAGCCCCAGCATTTT.

J is TRBJ2-3 and V is TRBV6-4; weak D call: TRBD2 (6 bases). Trimming removed 0 bases from V and 6 bases from J, with 7 bases in between. The CDR3 has 13 amino acids. From germline, CDR1 is MRHNA and CDR2 SNTAGT. The CDR3 DNA is TGTGCCAGCAGTGACTCACGGGGGGATACGCAGTATTTT. It yields the protein CASSDSRGDTQYF.

The chain links TRBV9 to TRBJ1-4; 8 bases align to TRBD1. This CDR3 is 14 amino acids long. Germline CDR1 and CDR2: SGDLS and YYNGEE. The trim removed 3 bases at V and 8 bases at J, leaving 6 bases unmatched. Here the CDR3 DNA reads TGTGCCAGCAGCGCAGGGGGCGGAAAGGAAAAACTGTTTTTT. It yields the protein CASSAGGGKEKLFF.

V gene TRBV9 combines with J gene TRBJ2-3, with 13 bases fitting TRBD2. The ends lost 3 bases at V and 4 bases at J; junction bases unmatched: 2. Germline-derived CDR1 and CDR2 are SGDLS and YYNGEE. The CDR3 extends over 15 amino acids. The chain's CDR3 is CASSELAGGSDTQYF. CDR3 in DNA: TGTGCCAGCAGCGAACTAGCGGGAGGGTCAGATACGCAGTATTTT.

Only one count was recorded for this clone. The rearrangement links TRBV6-5 to TRBJ1-4; D is perhaps TRBD1 (5 bases). V was shortened by 6 bases and J by 8 bases, with 19 bases between the two germline ends. The germline CDR1 and CDR2 sequences are MNHEY and SVGAGI. The length of the CDR3 is 15 residues. CDR3: CASSRTGTPLEKLFF. The CDR3 bases are TGTGCCAGCAGCCGAACTGGGACTCCCTTGGAAAAACTGTTTTTT.

This clone was seen once. CDR3 nucleotide sequence: TGTGCCAGCAGTGAATGGGGGGGTCAGAGGGAGCAGTACTTC. Its translation is CASSEWGGQREQYF. V and J are TRBV25-1 and TRBJ2-7; TRBD2 aligns across 7 bases. Looked up from germline, CDR1 is MGHDK and CDR2 is SYGVNS. V was clipped by 1 base and J by 7 bases; unmatched bases: 7. The CDR3 covers 14 residues.

The chain links TRBV7-9 to TRBJ1-5; D is uncertain. Germline CDR1 SEHNR, CDR2 FQNEAQ (reference sequence). This CDR3 comprises 14 residues. The V gene lost 5 bases and the J gene lost 0 bases, with 8 bases spanning the gap. The CDR3 reads CASSDSLSNQPQHF. In DNA, the CDR3 is TGTGCCAGCAGCGACTCCCTTAGCAATCAGCCCCAGCATTTT.

The chain combines TRBV7-9 with TRBJ1-1; TRBD1 matches 10 bases. Per the germline V gene, CDR1 is SEHNR and CDR2 is FQNEAQ (reference sequence). Trimming took 5 bases from V and 4 from J; bases not matched to a gene: 7. The CDR3 covers 15 residues. The CDR3 sequence is CASSSTRQGATEAFF. For the CDR3, the DNA is TGTGCCAGCAGCAGCACCAGACAGGGGGCCACTGAAGCTTTCTTT.

The chain has TRBV7-6 and TRBJ1-1; the D gene is possibly TRBD1 (6 bases). This CDR3 spans 14 amino acids. CDR1 SGHVS and CDR2 FNYEAQ come from the germline V gene. V gave up 6 bases and J gave up 4 bases, with 15 bases separating them. The CDR3 DNA follows: TGTGCCAGCAGTCCCGGGGAGGGGGGCACTGAAGCTTTCTTT. Translation: CASSPGEGGTEAFF.